The 26 T cell receptor beta chains below all came from one sample that was sequenced in a study of blood T cell repertoires in COVID-19. Produced via immunoSEQ multiplex PCR; TCRdb's table is partial and in-frame only. The data hold 200,000 to 250,000 clones, with more than 80% observed a single time. Source material: PBMCs or T cells enriched from blood (not recorded which). The receptors derive from a woman in her forties with acute COVID-19.

This clone occurred a few times. This chain connects TRBV19 to TRBJ1-1; 9 bases align to TRBD1. The CDR3 runs 17 residues. The trim removed 7 bases at V and 1 base at J, leaving 13 bases unmatched. In germline, CDR1 is LNHDA, CDR2 SQIVND (reference sequence). CDR3 residues: CASMGLGQGKPNTEAFF. The CDR3 coding sequence is TGTGCCAGTATGGGGCTAGGACAGGGGAAACCGAACACTGAAGCTTTCTTT.

The J gene is TRBJ1-3, the V gene TRBV7-2; unclear D gene. V lost 2 bases, J lost 3 bases, and 14 bases lay in between. Germline V gives CDR1 SGHTA, CDR2 FQGNSA. CDR3 length equals 16 residues. CDR3: CASSLLSGIGGNTIYF. CDR3 nucleotides: TGTGCCAGCAGCTTACTGTCAGGAATCGGTGGAAACACCATATATTTT. Combining the CDR3 with reference TRBV7-2 and TRBJ1-3 gives the whole variable domain GAGVSQSPSNKVTEKGKDVELRCDPISGHTALYWYRQSLGQGLEFLIYFQGNSAPDKSGLPSDRFSAERTGGSVSTLTIQRTQQEDSAVYLCASSLLSGIGGNTIYFGEGSWLTVV.

The V and J genes are TRBV25-1 and TRBJ2-2, with 8 positions matching TRBD1. In germline, CDR1 is MGHDK, CDR2 SYGVNS. The V gene end was trimmed by 7 bases and the J gene end by 3 bases; junction bases not matched to a gene: 4. This CDR3 is 14 amino acids long. CDR3 bases: TGTGCCAGCAAGGGACAGGCATACACCGGGGAGCTGTTTTTT. It translates to CASKGQAYTGELFF.

This chain joins TRBV5-1 and TRBJ1-6; D perhaps matches TRBD1 (5 bases). V lost 0 bases and J 9 bases, leaving 10 bases between the germline ends. The CDR3 totals 14 residues. Germline assignment: CDR1 SGHRS and CDR2 YFSETQ. This CDR3 reads CASSLDTGVSPLHF. The CDR3 nucleotides are TGCGCCAGCAGCTTGGATACGGGGGTTTCACCCCTCCACTTT.

This sequence joins TRBV5-4 and TRBJ2-5; the match to TRBD1 covers 10 bases. The junction had 8 bases not matched to a gene; V was cut back by 4 bases and J by 5 bases. The CDR3 has 15 amino acids. Germline lookup yields CDR1 SGHNT and CDR2 YYREEE (reference sequence). In nucleotides, the CDR3 is TGTGCCAGCAGCAACCGGGACAGGGGTTCGGAGACCCAGTACTTC. Translation gives CASSNRDRGSETQYF. The variable domain in full, with the rest retrieved from reference TRBV5-4 and TRBJ2-5, is ETGVTQSPTHLIKTRGQQVTLRCSSQSGHNTVSWYQQALGQGPQFIFQYYREEENGRGNFPPRFSGLQFPNYSSELNVNALELDDSALYLCASSNRDRGSETQYFGPGTRLLVL.

In DNA, the CDR3 is TGTGCCAGCAGCAATCCCTATGTCAGGGGAGACTACGAGCAGTACGTC. This gives the protein CASSNPYVRGDYEQYV. The genes are TRBV6-4 and TRBJ2-7; D perhaps matches TRBD1 (6 bases). CDR1 is MRHNA and CDR2 is SNTAGT in the germline V gene. The CDR3 sequence is 16 residues long. V was pared by 6 bases and J by 3 bases, with 21 bases between.

V usage is TRBV15 and J usage is TRBJ1-4, with 10 bases matching TRBD1. Germline V CDR1 and CDR2: LNHNV, YYDKDF (reference sequence). This CDR3 contains 17 residues. V dropped 2 bases and J dropped 8; count of bases not matched to a gene: 11. DNA for the CDR3: TGTGCCACCAGCAGATCCCCTCAAGGGACAGGGGACGAAAAACTGTTTTTT. Its translation: CATSRSPQGTGDEKLFF.

The chain recombines TRBV5-5 with TRBJ1-1, with no clear D. The germline V and J ends were trimmed by 1 base and 0 bases, with 10 bases remaining between them. The CDR3 is 15 amino acids. Looked up from germline, CDR1 is SGHKS and CDR2 is YYEKEE (reference sequence). In DNA form, the CDR3 reads TGTGCCAGCAGCTTGCTACTAATCCTGAACACTGAAGCTTTCTTT. Amino acid sequence: CASSLLLILNTEAFF.

The gene calls are TRBV7-2 and TRBJ2-3; weak D call: TRBD2 (5 bases). Germline V CDR1 and CDR2: SGHTA, FQGNSA. The germline V and J ends were trimmed by 5 bases and 3 bases, with 15 bases remaining between them. The CDR3 contains 15 residues. CDR3: CASSPRQRLTDTQYF. The DNA for the CDR3 is TGTGCCAGCAGCCCCCGCCAGCGGTTGACAGATACGCAGTATTTT.

Remarks on this clone: The sample has other DNA sequences that encode this CDR3 too. The chain couples TRBV19 to TRBJ2-1; possible D gene TRBD2, 5 bases. V lost 3 bases to trimming and J lost 0 bases, with 6 bases between them. Germline lookup yields CDR1 LNHDA and CDR2 SQIVND (reference sequence). CDR3 length: 14 amino acids. The CDR3 sequence is CASSIGSSYNEQFF. CDR3 bases: TGTGCCAGTAGTATTGGGAGCTCCTACAATGAGCAGTTCTTC.

The chain joins TRBV4-3 to TRBJ1-1, with 8 bases fitting TRBD1. The CDR3 loop spans 15 amino acids. The junction had 11 bases not matched to a gene; V was cut back by 4 bases and J by 7 bases. CDR1 and CDR2 (germline): LGHNA, YSLEER. The CDR3 DNA reads as TGCGCCAGCAGCCCGCGACAGGGGCTTAGGAGTGAAGCTTTCTTT. It specifies CASSPRQGLRSEAFF.

Here the CDR3 reads CASSLRDTAILAYEQYF. CDR3 DNA: TGTGCCAGCAGCCTCCGGGACACAGCTATACTTGCCTACGAGCAGTACTTC. The genes are TRBV5-5 and TRBJ2-7, with D possibly matching TRBD1 (6 bases). The CDR3 runs to 17 residues. Germline CDR1 reads SGHKS; CDR2 reads YYEKEE (reference sequence). Trimming shortened V by 4 bases and J by 2 bases, and 22 bases separated the two germline ends.

This clone was counted a single time. The V call is TRBV18, the J call TRBJ1-5; D may be TRBD1 (5 bases). The germline V gene encodes CDR1 KGHSH and CDR2 LQKENI. This CDR3 has 14 amino acids. V lost 1 base and J lost 4, with 8 bases in between. CDR3 loop: CASSPQEGNQPQHF. CDR3 sequence (DNA): TGTGCCAGCTCACCACAGGAGGGGAATCAGCCCCAGCATTTT.

V gene TRBV5-1 combines with J gene TRBJ1-1; D is ambiguous. Germline assignment: CDR1 SGHRS and CDR2 YFSETQ. This CDR3 region has 14 residues. Trimming left V 2 bases short and J 4 bases short, with 12 bases between. The CDR3 sequence is CASSFGGLGTEAFF. Written as DNA, the CDR3 is TGCGCCAGCAGCTTTGGAGGGCTGGGCACTGAAGCTTTCTTT.

The V and J genes are TRBV24-1 and TRBJ1-2; D is uncertain. The CDR3 is made up of 13 amino acids. Trimming took 7 bases from V and 7 from J, leaving 15 bases between them. CDR1 is KGHDR, CDR2 SFDVKD, per germline. CDR3 in DNA: TGTGCCACCAGCGCGGGTACGCATCTTGGCTACACCTTC. Amino acid sequence: CATSAGTHLGYTF.

This clone has more than one count but fewer than ten. The chain carries TRBV4-3 and TRBJ2-2; 8 bases fit TRBD1. The CDR3 totals 16 residues. V shed 4 bases and J 7 bases; nucleotides not matched to a gene: 11. Per the germline V gene, CDR1 is LGHNA and CDR2 is YSLEER. For the CDR3, the DNA is TGCGCCAGCAGCCCCGAGTGGACAGGGAAGGGCGGGGAGCTGTTTTTT. Protein: CASSPEWTGKGGELFF.

The chain carries TRBV5-1 and TRBJ1-1; 8 positions agree with TRBD1. The CDR3 is 15 amino acids. The V segment lost 4 bases and the J segment 2 bases; nucleotides outside the gene matches: 7. CDR1 SGHRS and CDR2 YFSETQ come from the germline V gene. The CDR3 is CASSARQGSNTEAFF. Here the CDR3 DNA reads TGCGCCAGCAGCGCCCGACAGGGGTCAAACACTGAAGCTTTCTTT.

Details on this clone: This CDR3 is also generated by other DNA sequences in the sample. The chain links TRBV9 to TRBJ1-3; 7 bases map to TRBD1. The junction had 1 base not matched to a gene; V was cut back by 4 bases and J by 0 bases. Germline V lookup: CDR1 SGDLS, CDR2 YYNGEE. The length of the CDR3 is 14 residues. This CDR3 reads CASSPGGSGNTIYF. In nucleotides, the CDR3 is TGTGCCAGCAGCCCAGGGGGCTCTGGAAACACCATATATTTT.

Only one count was recorded for this clone. It is unclear where the CDR3 begins or ends on the DNA, so no DNA is shown, and the CDR3 is as TCRdb lists it. CDR3 loop: CASSTSGQGHFYEQYV. The chain uses TRBV27 and TRBJ2-7; TRBD1 is the table's D call and was not checked against the DNA. The CDR3 is 16 residues long, counting both termini. The V gene's germline CDR1 is MNHEY and CDR2 SMNVEV (reference sequence).

The chain recombines TRBV2 with TRBJ2-5; no reliable D call. The CDR3 covers 12 residues. Trimming took off 4 bases at V and 4 bases at J, with 7 bases between the two ends. The germline CDR1 and CDR2 sequences are SNHLY and FYNNEI. In DNA, the CDR3 is TGTGCCAGCAGTGCACAACGAGAGACCCAGTACTTC. Translation gives CASSAQRETQYF.

Only a few counts were recorded for this clone. The limits of the CDR3 on the DNA are not certain, so only TCRdb's listed CDR3 is given. This chain uses TRBV9 with TRBJ1-1; TRBD1 is taken as the D call from the table, unchecked against the DNA. The CDR3 adds up to 14 amino acids, both ends counted. The germline gives CDR1 SGDLS, CDR2 YYNGEE. The CDR3 spells CASSPQVGQGATFF.

The chain carries TRBV18 and TRBJ1-1, with D unclear. The germline V gene encodes CDR1 KGHSH and CDR2 LQKENI. V dropped 4 bases and J dropped 0 bases, with 6 bases sitting between them. The CDR3 sequence is 13 residues long. CDR3 loop: CASSRQVNTEAFF. The CDR3 coding sequence is TGTGCCAGCTCACGGCAGGTGAACACTGAAGCTTTCTTT.

The chain carries TRBV14 and TRBJ2-7; 7 nucleotides align to TRBD2. This CDR3 has 15 amino acids. Trimming removed 1 base from V and 2 bases from J; junction bases left unmatched: 5. Germline V lookup: CDR1 SGHDN, CDR2 FVKESK. DNA for the CDR3: TGTGCCAGCAGCCAAGGTCAGCGGGGCCCCTACGAGCAGTACTTC. Translation gives CASSQGQRGPYEQYF.

The chain joins TRBV18 to TRBJ2-1, with TRBD2 matching 10 bases. Unmatched junction bases numbered 0, after V lost 4 bases and J lost 0 bases. Germline assignment: CDR1 KGHSH and CDR2 LQKENI. The CDR3 length is 15 residues. CDR3 in DNA: TGTGCCAGCTCACTAGCGGGGGGCTCCTACAATGAGCAGTTCTTC. Amino acid sequence: CASSLAGGSYNEQFF.

This chain joins TRBV9 and TRBJ1-4, with 8 bases fitting TRBD1. Unmatched junction bases numbered 5, after V lost 3 bases and J lost 7 bases. The CDR3 is made up of 14 amino acids. The germline CDR1 and CDR2 sequences are SGDLS and YYNGEE. The CDR3 DNA is TGTGCCAGCAGCGGGACAGGGATAAGTGAAAAACTGTTTTTT. Residues: CASSGTGISEKLFF.

The V and J genes are TRBV4-1 and TRBJ1-4; D gene ambiguous. The CDR3 runs to 15 residues. Trimming pared 2 bases from V and 8 bases from J, leaving 15 bases between. Germline loops: CDR1 MGHRA, CDR2 YSYEKL. The CDR3 is CASSQNSAIGEKLFF. The CDR3 DNA follows: TGCGCCAGCAGCCAAAATTCGGCAATCGGGGAAAAACTGTTTTTT.